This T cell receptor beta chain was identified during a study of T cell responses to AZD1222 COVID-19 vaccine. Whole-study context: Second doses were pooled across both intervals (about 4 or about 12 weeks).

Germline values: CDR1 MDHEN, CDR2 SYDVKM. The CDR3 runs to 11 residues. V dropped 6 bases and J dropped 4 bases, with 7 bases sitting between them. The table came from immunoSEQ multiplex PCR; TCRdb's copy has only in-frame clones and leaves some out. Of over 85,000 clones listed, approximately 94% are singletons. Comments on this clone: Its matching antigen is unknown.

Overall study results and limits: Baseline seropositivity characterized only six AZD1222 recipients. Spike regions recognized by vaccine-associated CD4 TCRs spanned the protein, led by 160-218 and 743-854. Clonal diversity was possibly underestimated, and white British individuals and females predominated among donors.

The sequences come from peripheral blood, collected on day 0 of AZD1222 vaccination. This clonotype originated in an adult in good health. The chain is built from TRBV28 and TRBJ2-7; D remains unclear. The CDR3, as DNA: TGTGCCAGCAGGAAACTATACGAGCAGTACTTC. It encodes CASRKLYEQYF.